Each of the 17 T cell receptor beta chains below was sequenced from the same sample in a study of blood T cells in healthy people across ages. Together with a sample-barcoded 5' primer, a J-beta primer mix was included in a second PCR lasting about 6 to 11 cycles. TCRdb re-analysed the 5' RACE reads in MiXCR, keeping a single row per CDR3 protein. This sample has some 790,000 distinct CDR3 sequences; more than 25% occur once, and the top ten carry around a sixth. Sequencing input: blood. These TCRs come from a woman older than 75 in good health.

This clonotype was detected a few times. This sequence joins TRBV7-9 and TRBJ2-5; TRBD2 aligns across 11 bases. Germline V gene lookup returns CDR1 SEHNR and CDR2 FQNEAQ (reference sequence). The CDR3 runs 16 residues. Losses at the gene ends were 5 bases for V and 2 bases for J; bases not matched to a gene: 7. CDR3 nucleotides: TGTGCCAGCAGCCGAACCGGGACTAGCGGACAAGAGACCCAGTACTTC. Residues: CASSRTGTSGQETQYF. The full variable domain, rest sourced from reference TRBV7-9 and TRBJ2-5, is DTGVSQNPRHKITKRGQNVTFRCDPISEHNRLYWYRQTLGQGPEFLTYFQNEAQLEKSRLLSDRFSAERPKGSFSTLEIQRTEQGDSAMYLCASSRTGTSGQETQYFGPGTRLLVL.

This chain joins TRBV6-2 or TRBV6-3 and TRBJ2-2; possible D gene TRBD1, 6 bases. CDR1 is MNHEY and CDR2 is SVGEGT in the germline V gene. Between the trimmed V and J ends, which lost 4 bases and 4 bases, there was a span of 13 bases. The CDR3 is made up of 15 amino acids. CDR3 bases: TGTGCCAGCAGTTTCACAGGGTTGGGCACCGGGGAGCTGTTTTTT. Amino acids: CASSFTGLGTGELFF.

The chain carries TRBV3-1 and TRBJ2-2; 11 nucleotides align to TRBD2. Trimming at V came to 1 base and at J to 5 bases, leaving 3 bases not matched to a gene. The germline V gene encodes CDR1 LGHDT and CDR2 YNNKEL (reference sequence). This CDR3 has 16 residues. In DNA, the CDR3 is TGTGCCAGCAGCCAAGGACTAGCGGGGACTACCGGGGAGCTGTTTTTT. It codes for CASSQGLAGTTGELFF.

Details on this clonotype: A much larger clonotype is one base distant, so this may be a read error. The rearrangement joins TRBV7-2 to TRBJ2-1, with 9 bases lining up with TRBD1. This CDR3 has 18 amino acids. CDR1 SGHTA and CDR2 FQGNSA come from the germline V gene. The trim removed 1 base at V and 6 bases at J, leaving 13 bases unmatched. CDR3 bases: TGTGCCAGCAGCTTAGTGTCTTATGGGACAGGGTTCTGCAATGAGCAGTTCTTC. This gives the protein CASSLVSYGTGFCNEQFF.

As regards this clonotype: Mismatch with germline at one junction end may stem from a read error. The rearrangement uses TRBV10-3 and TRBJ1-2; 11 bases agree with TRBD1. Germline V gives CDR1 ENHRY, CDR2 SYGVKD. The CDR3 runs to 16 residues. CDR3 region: CAISERGTGGSYGCTF. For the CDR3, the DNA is TGTGCCATCAGTGAAAGAGGGACAGGGGGTAGCTATGGCTGCACCTTC.

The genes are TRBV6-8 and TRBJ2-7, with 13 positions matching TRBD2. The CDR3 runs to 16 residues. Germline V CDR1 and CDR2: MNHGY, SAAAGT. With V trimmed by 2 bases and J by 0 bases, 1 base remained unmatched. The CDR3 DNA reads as TGTGCCAGCAGTTACGGGACTAGCGGGACCTCCTACGAGCAGTACTTC. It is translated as CASSYGTSGTSYEQYF.

CDR3 in amino acids: CAISPGQGMSESGNTIYF. CDR3 sequence (DNA): TGTGCCATCAGCCCGGGACAGGGCATGAGTGAATCTGGAAACACCATATATTTT. The chain combines TRBV10-3 with TRBJ1-3, with 9 bases that match TRBD1. After removal of 6 bases from V and 1 base from J, the junction contained 13 bases not matched to a gene. Looked up from germline, CDR1 is ENHRY and CDR2 is SYGVKD. The CDR3 covers 18 residues.

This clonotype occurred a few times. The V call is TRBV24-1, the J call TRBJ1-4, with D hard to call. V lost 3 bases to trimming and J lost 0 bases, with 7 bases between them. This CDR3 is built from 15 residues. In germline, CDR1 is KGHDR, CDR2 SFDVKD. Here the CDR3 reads CATSDPTATNEKLFF. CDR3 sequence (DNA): TGTGCCACCAGTGATCCGACTGCAACTAATGAAAAACTGTTTTTT.

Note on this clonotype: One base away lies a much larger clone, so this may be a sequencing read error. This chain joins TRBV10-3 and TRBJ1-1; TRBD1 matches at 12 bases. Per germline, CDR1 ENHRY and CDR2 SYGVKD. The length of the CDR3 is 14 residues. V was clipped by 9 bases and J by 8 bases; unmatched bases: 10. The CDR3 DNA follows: TGTGCCATTCGAAGAGGCGGGACAGGGGGCGAAGCTTTCTTT. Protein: CAIRRGGTGGEAFF.

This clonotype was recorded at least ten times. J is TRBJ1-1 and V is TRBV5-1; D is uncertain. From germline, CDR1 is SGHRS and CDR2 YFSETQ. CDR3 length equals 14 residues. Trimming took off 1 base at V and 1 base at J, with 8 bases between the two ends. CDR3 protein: CASSLWSGNTEAFF. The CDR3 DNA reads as TGCGCCAGCAGCTTGTGGAGTGGGAACACTGAAGCTTTCTTT.

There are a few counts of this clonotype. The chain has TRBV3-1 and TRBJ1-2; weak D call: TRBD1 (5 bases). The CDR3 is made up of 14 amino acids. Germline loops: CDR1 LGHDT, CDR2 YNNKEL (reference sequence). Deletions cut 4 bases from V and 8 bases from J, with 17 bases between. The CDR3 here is CASSPQMAGHGYTF. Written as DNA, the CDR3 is TGTGCCAGCAGCCCCCAAATGGCAGGGCACGGCTACACCTTC.

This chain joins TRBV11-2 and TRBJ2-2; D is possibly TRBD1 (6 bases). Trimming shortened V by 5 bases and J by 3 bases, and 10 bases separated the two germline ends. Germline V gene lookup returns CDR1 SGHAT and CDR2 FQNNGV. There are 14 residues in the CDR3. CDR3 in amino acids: CASSARTDTGELFF. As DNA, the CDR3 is TGTGCCAGCAGCGCGAGGACAGACACCGGGGAGCTGTTTTTT. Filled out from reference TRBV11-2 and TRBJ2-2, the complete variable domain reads EAGVAQSPRYKIIEKRQSVAFWCNPISGHATLYWYQQILGQGPKLLIQFQNNGVVDDSQLPKDRFSAERLKGVDSTLKIQPAKLEDSAVYLCASSARTDTGELFFGEGSRLTVL.

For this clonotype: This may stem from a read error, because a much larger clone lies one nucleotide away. The CDR3, as DNA: TGTGCCAGCAACTTGGGCCTTAGGGAAGGCTACACCTTC. Its translation: CASNLGLREGYTF. V usage is TRBV7-9 and J usage is TRBJ1-2, with D unresolved. In germline, CDR1 is SEHNR, CDR2 FQNEAQ (reference sequence). This CDR3 has 13 amino acids. V was pared by 7 bases and J by 8 bases, with 17 bases between.

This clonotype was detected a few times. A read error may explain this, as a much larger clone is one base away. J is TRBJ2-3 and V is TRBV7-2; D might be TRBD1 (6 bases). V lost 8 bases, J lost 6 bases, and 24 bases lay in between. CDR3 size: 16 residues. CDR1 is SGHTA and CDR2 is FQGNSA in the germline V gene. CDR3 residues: CASPPRQGSSCDTQYF. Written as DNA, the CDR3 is TGTGCCAGCCCCCCCCGGCAGGGGTCATCGTGCGATACGCAGTATTTT. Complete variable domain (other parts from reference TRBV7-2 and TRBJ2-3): GAGVSQSPSNKVTEKGKDVELRCDPISGHTALYWYRQSLGQGLEFLIYFQGNSAPDKSGLPSDRFSAERTGGSVSTLTIQRTQQEDSAVYLCASPPRQGSSCDTQYFGPGTRLTVL.

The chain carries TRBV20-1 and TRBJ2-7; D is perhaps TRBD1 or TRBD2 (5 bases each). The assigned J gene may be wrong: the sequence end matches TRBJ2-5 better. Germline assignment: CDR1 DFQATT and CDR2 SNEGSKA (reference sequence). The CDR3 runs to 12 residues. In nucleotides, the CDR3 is TGCAGTGCTCTAATAGGGGAGGAGACCCAGTACTTC. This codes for CSALIGEETQYF.

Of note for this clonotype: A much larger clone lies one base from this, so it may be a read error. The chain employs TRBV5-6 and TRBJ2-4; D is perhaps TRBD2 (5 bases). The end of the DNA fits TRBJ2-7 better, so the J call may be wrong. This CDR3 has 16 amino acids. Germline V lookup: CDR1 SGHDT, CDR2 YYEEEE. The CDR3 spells CASSRIGKRLTDEQYF. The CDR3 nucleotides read TGTGCCAGCAGCCGGATCGGGAAACGACTTACCGACGAGCAGTACTTC.

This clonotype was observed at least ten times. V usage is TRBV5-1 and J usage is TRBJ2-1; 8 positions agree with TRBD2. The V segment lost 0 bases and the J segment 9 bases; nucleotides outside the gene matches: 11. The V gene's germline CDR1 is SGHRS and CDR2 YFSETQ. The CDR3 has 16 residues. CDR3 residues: CASSLGASGLRGEQFF. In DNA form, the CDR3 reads TGCGCCAGCAGCTTGGGCGCTAGCGGGCTCCGGGGTGAGCAGTTCTTC. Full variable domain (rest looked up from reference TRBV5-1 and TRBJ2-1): KAGVTQTPRYLIKTRGQQVTLSCSPISGHRSVSWYQQTPGQGLQFLFEYFSETQRNKGNFPGRFSGRQFSNSRSEMNVSTLELGDSALYLCASSLGASGLRGEQFFGPGTRLTVL.